This TCR beta chain was sequenced for a study of blood T cells in healthy people across ages. Comment on this clonotype: Antigen specificity is unknown.

Study conclusions and caveats: Because sorting was not performed, PBMCs prevented conclusive naive versus antigen-experienced comparison.

Germline CDR1 and CDR2: SGHVS and FNYEAQ. V was trimmed by 7 bases and J by 3 bases, leaving 12 bases between them. CDR3 size: 13 residues. Through a sample-barcoded 5' primer and a J-beta primer mix, a second PCR was run for roughly 6 to 12 cycles. Samples each returned at least 3 million CDR3-containing paired-end reads. TCRdb independently ran MiXCR on the 5' RACE reads; one entry per CDR3 protein. This sample has about 720,000 distinct CDR3 sequences, with 20% to 25% found just once. The donors, aged roughly 6 to 90, were healthy Caucasians from Russia. Extraction of total RNA produced a minimum of 5 micrograms from each sample.

The chain has TRBV7-6 and TRBJ1-1, with unresolved D. Sequencing input: blood. This clonotype was obtained from a man between 65 and 80 years old in good health. The CDR3 reads CASTKVGDTEAFF. Written as DNA, the CDR3 is TGTGCCAGCACCAAGGTCGGCGACACTGAAGCTTTCTTT.